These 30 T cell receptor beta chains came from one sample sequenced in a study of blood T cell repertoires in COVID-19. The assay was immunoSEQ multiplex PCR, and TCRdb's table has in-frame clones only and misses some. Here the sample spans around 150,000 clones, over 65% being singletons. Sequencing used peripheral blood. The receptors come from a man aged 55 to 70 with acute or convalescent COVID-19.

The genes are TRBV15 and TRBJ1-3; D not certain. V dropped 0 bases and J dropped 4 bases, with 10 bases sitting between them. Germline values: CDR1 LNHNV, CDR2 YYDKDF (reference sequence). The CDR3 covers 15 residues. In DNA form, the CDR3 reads TGTGCCACCAGCAGAGATTTCGGGGAGGGAAACACCATATATTTT. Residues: CATSRDFGEGNTIYF. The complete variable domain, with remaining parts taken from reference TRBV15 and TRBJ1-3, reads DAMVIQNPRYQVTQFGKPVTLSCSQTLNHNVMYWYQQKSSQAPKLLFHYYDKDFNNEADTPDNFQSRRPNTSFCFLDIRSPGLGDTAMYLCATSRDFGEGNTIYFGEGSWLTVV.

The CDR3 DNA reads as TGTGCCAGCAGCTTGGGACAGGGGGCGCGGGCCCTCCACTTT. The encoded protein is CASSLGQGARALHF. The chain joins TRBV5-6 to TRBJ1-6, with TRBD1 matching over 10 bases. The CDR3 has 14 amino acids. Germline assignment: CDR1 SGHDT and CDR2 YYEEEE. Germline trimming cut 0 bases from V and 14 bases from J; bases unmatched to any gene: 5.

The CDR3 DNA reads TGCGCCAGCAGATTATCAGGGAACACCGGGGAGCTGTTTTTT. Residues: CASRLSGNTGELFF. This chain connects TRBV5-1 to TRBJ2-2; D not certain. V was clipped by 5 bases and J by 1 base, with 9 bases between them. Per the germline V gene, CDR1 is SGHRS and CDR2 is YFSETQ. The CDR3 sequence is 14 residues long.

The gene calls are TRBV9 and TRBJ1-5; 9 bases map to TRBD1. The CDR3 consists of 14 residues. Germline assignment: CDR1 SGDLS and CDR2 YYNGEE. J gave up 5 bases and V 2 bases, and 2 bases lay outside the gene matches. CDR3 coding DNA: TGTGCCAGCAGCGTGGGACAGGGAGATCAGCCCCAGCATTTT. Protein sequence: CASSVGQGDQPQHF.

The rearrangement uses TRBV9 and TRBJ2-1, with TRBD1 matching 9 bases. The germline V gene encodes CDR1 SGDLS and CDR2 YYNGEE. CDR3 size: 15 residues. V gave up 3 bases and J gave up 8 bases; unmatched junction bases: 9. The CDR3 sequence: CASSATDRGGDEQFF. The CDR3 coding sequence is TGTGCCAGCAGCGCGACGGACAGGGGAGGCGATGAGCAGTTCTTC.

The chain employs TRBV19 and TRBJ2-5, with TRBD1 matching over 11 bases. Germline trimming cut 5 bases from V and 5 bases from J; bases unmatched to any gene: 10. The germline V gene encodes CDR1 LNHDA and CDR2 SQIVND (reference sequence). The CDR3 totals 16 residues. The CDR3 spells CASSEDGQGARETQYF. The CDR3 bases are TGTGCCAGTAGTGAGGACGGACAGGGGGCAAGGGAGACCCAGTACTTC.

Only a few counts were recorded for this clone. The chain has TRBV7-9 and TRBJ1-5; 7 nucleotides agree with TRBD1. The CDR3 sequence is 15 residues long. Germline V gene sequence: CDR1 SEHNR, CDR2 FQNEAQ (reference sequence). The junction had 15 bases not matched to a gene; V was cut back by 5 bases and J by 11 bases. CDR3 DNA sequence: TGTGCCAGCAGCCGGACAGGTTCCGAATCAGGGACCCAGCATTTT. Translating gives CASSRTGSESGTQHF.

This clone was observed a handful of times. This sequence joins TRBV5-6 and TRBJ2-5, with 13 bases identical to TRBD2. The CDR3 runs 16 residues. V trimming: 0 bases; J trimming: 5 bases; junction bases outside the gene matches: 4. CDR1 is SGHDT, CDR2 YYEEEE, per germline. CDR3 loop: CASSLETSGGAETQYF. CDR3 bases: TGTGCCAGCAGCTTGGAAACTAGCGGGGGGGCGGAGACCCAGTACTTC.

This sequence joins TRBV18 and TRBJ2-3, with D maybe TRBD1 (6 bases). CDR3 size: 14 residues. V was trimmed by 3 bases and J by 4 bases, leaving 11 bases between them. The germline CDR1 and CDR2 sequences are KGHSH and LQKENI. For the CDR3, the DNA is TGTGCCAGCTCACCCGGGACATTCCCAGATACGCAGTATTTT. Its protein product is CASSPGTFPDTQYF.

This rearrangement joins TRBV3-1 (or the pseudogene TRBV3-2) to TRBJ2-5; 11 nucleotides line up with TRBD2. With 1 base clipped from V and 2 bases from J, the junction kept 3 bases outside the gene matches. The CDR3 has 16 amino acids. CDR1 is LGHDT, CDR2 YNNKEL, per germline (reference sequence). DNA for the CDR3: TGTGCCAGCAGCCAAGGCCTAGCGGGGGGTCAAGAGACCCAGTACTTC. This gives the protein CASSQGLAGGQETQYF.

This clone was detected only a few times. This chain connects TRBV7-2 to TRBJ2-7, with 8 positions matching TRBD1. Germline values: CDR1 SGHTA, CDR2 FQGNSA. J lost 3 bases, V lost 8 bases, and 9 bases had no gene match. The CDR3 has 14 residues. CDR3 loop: CASSIFTGGYEQYF. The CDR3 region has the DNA TGTGCCAGCTCAATATTCACAGGGGGCTACGAGCAGTACTTC.

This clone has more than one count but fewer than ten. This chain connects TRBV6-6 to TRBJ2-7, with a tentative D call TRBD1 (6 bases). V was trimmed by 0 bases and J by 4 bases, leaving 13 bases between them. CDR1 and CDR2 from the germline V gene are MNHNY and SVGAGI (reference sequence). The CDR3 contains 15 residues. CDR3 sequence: CASSYSSGAEYEQYF. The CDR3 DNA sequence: TGTGCCAGCAGTTACTCGTCAGGGGCTGAATACGAGCAGTACTTC.

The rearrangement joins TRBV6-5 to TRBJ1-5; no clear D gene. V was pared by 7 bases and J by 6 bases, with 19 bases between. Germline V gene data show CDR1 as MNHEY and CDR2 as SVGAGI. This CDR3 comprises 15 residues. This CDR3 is CASTKQFQDSQPQHF. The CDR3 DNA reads TGTGCCAGCACCAAACAATTTCAGGATAGTCAGCCCCAGCATTTT.

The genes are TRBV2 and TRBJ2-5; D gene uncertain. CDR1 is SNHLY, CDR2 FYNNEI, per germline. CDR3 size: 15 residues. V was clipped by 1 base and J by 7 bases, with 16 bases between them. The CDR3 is CASSEGSRTYGTQYF. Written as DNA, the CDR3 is TGTGCCAGCAGTGAAGGTAGCCGCACATACGGGACCCAGTACTTC. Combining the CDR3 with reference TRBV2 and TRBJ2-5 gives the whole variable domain EPEVTQTPSHQVTQMGQEVILRCVPISNHLYFYWYRQILGQKVEFLVSFYNNEISEKSEIFDDQFSVERPDGSNFTLKIRSTKLEDSAMYFCASSEGSRTYGTQYFGPGTRLLVL.

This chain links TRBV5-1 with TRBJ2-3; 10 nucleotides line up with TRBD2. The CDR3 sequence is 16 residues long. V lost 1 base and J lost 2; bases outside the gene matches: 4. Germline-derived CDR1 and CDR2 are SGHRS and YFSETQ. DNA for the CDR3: TGCGCCAGCAGCTTGCCTAGCGGGGGATCCACAGATACGCAGTATTTT. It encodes CASSLPSGGSTDTQYF. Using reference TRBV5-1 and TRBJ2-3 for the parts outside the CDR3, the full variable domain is KAGVTQTPRYLIKTRGQQVTLSCSPISGHRSVSWYQQTPGQGLQFLFEYFSETQRNKGNFPGRFSGRQFSNSRSEMNVSTLELGDSALYLCASSLPSGGSTDTQYFGPGTRLTVL.

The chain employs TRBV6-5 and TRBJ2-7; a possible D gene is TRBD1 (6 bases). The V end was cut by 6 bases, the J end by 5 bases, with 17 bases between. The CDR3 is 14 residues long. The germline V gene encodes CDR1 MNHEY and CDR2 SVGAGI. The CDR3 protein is CASSRDITRDEQYF. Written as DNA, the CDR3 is TGTGCCAGCAGCCGGGACATAACGAGAGACGAGCAGTACTTC.

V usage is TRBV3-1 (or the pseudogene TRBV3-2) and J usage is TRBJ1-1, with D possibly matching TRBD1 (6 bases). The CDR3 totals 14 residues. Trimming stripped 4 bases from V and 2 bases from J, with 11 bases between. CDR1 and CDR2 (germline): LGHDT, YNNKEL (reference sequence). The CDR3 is CASSRLGQNTEAFF. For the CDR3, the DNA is TGTGCCAGCAGCCGCCTGGGACAAAACACTGAAGCTTTCTTT.

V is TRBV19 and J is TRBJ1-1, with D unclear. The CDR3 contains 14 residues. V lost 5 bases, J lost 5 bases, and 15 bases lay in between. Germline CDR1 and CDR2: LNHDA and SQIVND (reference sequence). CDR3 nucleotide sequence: TGTGCCAGTAGTCAATCGGGGAGAGGAACTGAAGCTTTCTTT. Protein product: CASSQSGRGTEAFF.

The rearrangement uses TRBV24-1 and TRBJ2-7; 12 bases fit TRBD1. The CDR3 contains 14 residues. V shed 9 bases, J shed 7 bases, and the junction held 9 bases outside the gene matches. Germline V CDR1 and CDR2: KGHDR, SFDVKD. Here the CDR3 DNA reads TGTGCCACCGGTCCGGGACAGGGGGCGGGTGAGCAGTACTTC. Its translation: CATGPGQGAGEQYF.

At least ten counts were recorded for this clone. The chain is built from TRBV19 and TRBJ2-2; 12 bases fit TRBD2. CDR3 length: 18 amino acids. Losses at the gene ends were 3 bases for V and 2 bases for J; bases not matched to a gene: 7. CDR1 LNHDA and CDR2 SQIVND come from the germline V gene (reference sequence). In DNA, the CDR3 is TGTGCCAGTAGTATCCCACTCGGACTAGCGGGAAACACCGGGGAGCTGTTTTTT. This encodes CASSIPLGLAGNTGELFF.

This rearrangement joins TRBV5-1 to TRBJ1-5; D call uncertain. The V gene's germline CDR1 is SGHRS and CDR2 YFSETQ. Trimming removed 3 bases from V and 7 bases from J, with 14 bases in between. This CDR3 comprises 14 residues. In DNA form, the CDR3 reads TGCGCCAGCAGCTGGAACTCGCCGGAGCAGCCCCAGCATTTT. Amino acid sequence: CASSWNSPEQPQHF.

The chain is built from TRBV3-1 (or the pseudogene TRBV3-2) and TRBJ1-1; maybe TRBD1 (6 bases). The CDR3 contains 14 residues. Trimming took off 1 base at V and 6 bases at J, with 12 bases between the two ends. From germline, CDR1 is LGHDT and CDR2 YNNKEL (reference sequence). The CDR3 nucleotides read TGTGCCAGCAGCCAAGGGTCAGGGGCGGCTGAAGCTTTCTTT. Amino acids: CASSQGSGAAEAFF.

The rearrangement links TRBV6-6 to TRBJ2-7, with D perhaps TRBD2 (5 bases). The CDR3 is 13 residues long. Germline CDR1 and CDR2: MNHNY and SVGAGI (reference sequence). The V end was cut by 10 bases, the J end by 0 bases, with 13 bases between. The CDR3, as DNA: TGTGCCACCTCCCTACGGGGCTCCTACGAGCAGTACTTC. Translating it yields CATSLRGSYEQYF.

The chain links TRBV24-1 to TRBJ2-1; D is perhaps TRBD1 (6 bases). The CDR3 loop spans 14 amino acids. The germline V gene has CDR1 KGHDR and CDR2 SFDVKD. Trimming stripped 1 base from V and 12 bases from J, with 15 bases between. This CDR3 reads CATSDFKGVTGQFF. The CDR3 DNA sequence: TGTGCCACCAGTGATTTCAAGGGGGTAACAGGGCAGTTCTTC.

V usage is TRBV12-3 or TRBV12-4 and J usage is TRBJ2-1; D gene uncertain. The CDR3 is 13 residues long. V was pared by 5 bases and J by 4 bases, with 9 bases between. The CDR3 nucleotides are TGTGCCAGCAGTCTCCGCGGTTACAATGAGCAGTTCTTC. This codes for CASSLRGYNEQFF.

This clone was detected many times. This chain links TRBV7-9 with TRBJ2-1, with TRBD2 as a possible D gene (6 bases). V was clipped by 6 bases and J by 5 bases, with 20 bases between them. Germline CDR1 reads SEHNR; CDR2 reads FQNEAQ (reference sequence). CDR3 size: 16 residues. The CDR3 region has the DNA TGTGCCAGCAGAGGCAATTGGGCGGGGCCAGACAATGAGCAGTTCTTC. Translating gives CASRGNWAGPDNEQFF. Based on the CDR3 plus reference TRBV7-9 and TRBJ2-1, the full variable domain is DTGVSQNPRHKITKRGQNVTFRCDPISEHNRLYWYRQTLGQGPEFLTYFQNEAQLEKSRLLSDRFSAERPKGSFSTLEIQRTEQGDSAMYLCASRGNWAGPDNEQFFGPGTRLTVL.

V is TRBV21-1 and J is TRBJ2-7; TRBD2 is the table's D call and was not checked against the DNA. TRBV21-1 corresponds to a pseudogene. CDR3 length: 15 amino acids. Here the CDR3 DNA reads TGTGCCAGCAGATCGGGGGGGGCAAGCTCCTACGAGCAGTACTTC. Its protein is CASRSGGASSYEQYF.

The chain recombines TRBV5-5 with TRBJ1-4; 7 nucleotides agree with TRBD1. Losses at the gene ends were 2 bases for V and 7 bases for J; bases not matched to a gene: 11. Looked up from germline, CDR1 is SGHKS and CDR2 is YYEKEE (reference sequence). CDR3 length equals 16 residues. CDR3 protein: CASSFRRDSSVEKLFF. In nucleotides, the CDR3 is TGTGCCAGCAGCTTTCGACGGGACAGTTCAGTTGAAAAACTGTTTTTT.

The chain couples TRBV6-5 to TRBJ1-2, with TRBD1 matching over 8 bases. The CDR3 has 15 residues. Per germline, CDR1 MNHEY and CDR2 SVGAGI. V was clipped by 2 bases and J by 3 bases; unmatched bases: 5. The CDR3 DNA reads TGTGCCAGCAGTTACAAGGCAGGGGGCGACTATGGCTACACCTTC. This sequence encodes CASSYKAGGDYGYTF.

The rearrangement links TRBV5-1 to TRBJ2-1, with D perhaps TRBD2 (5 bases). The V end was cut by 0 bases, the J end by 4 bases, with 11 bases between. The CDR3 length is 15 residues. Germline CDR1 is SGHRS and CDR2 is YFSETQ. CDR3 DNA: TGCGCCAGCAGCTTGGGAGGGCGAGAGTACAATGAGCAGTTCTTC. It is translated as CASSLGGREYNEQFF.